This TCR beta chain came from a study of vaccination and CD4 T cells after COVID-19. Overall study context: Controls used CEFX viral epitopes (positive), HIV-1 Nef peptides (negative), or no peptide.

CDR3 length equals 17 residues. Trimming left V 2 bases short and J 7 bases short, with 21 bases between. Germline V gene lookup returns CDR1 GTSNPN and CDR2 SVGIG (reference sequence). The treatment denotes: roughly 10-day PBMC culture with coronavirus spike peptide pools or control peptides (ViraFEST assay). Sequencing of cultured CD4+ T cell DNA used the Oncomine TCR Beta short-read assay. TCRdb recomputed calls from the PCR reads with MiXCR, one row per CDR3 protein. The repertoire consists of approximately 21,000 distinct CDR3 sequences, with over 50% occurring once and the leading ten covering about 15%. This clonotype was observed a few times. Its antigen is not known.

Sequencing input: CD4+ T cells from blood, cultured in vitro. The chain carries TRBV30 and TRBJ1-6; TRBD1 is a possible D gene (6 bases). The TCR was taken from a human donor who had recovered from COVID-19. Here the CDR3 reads CAWSRPGQGPTNSPLHF. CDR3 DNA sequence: TGTGCCTGGAGTAGACCGGGACAAGGGCCGACCAATTCACCCCTCCACTTT. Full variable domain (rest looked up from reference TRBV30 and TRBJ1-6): SQTIHQWPATLVQPVGSPLSLECTVEGTSNPNLYWYRQAAGRGLQLLFYSVGIGQISSEVPQNLSASRPQDRQFILSSKKLLLSDSGFYLCAWSRPGQGPTNSPLHFGNGTRLTVT.